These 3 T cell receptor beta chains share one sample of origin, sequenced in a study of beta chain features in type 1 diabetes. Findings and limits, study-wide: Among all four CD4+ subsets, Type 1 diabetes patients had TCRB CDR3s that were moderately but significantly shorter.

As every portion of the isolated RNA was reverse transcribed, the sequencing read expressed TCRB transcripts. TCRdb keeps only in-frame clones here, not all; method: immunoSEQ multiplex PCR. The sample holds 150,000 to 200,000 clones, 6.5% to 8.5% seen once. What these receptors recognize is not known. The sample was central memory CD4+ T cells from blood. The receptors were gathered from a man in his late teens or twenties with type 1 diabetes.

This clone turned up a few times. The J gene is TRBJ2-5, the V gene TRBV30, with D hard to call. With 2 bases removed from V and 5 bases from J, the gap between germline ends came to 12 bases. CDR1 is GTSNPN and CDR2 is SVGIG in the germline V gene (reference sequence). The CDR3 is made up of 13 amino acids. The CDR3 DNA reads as TGTGCCTGGAGTCAATCTAGTAGGGAGACCCAGTACTTC. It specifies CAWSQSSRETQYF.

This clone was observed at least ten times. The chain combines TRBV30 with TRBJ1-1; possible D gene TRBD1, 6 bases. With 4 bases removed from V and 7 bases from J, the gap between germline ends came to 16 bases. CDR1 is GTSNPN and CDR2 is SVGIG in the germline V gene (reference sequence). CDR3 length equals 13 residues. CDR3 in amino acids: CAWINRASGEAFF. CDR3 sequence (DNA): TGTGCCTGGATCAACAGGGCTTCGGGTGAAGCTTTCTTT.

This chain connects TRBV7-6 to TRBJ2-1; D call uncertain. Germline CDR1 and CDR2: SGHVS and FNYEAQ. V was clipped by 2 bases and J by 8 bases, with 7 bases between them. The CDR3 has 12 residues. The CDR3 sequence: CASSLSPDEQFF. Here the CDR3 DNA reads TGTGCCAGCAGCTTATCTCCCGATGAGCAGTTCTTC.